Each of the 12 T cell receptor beta chains below was sequenced from the same sample in a study of cytomegalovirus exposure and HLA in healthy donors. The PCR employed 60 Vbeta primers together with 13 Jbeta primers. Using immunoSEQ multiplex PCR, the repertoire was profiled, and TCRdb retains in-frame clones only, with some absent. The data show some 170,000 clones, about 10% seen once. Input material: PBMCs. The receptor source for this set is a woman aged 25 to 39 in good health and CMV-seropositive.

The chain's CDR3 is CASSLNGEYSEAFF. In nucleotides, the CDR3 is TGTGCCAGCAGCTTAAATGGGGAGTATTCTGAAGCTTTCTTT. The rearrangement joins TRBV7-3 to TRBJ1-1; no firm D call. The germline CDR1 and CDR2 sequences are SGHTA and FQGTGA. The CDR3 is made up of 14 amino acids. V lost 1 base and J 6 bases, leaving 12 bases between the germline ends.

This clone has a handful of counts. The chain recombines TRBV9 with TRBJ2-1; 10 bases line up with TRBD2. Per germline, CDR1 SGDLS and CDR2 YYNGEE. The ends lost 2 bases at V and 2 bases at J; junction bases unmatched: 1. This CDR3 has 15 residues. The CDR3 coding sequence is TGTGCCAGCAGCGTTGGACTAGCGGCCTACAATGAGCAGTTCTTC. Translated, it gives CASSVGLAAYNEQFF.

This clone was seen a handful of times. This chain uses TRBV6-1 with TRBJ1-1, with 8 bases identical to TRBD1. Germline CDR1 MNHNS, CDR2 SASEGT. V lost 3 bases to trimming and J lost 5 bases; unmatched junction nucleotides: 14. The CDR3 totals 17 residues. This chain's CDR3 is CASSDRRTGTGETEAFF. The CDR3 DNA reads as TGTGCCAGCAGTGACAGAAGGACAGGGACGGGGGAAACTGAAGCTTTCTTT.

This clone was seen only a few times. The genes are TRBV7-2 and TRBJ1-2; 8 nucleotides match TRBD1. There are 15 residues in the CDR3. CDR1 and CDR2 (germline): SGHTA, FQGNSA. V lost 1 base and J lost 7; bases outside the gene matches: 8. CDR3: CASSLVLQGAGGYTF. CDR3 DNA sequence: TGTGCCAGCAGCTTAGTCCTCCAGGGGGCGGGTGGCTACACCTTC.

On this clone itself: As the CDR3 is not closed by the conserved phenylalanine or tryptophan, this likely results from a read error. The limits of the CDR3 on the DNA are not certain, so only TCRdb's listed CDR3 is given. The V and J genes are TRBV30 and TRBJ1-5; TRBD1 reflects the table's D call only, with no check against the DNA. The CDR3 is 14 residues long, counting both termini. Germline loops: CDR1 GTSNPN, CDR2 SVGIG (reference sequence). The CDR3 loop reads CAWSSQGGNQPKHL.

The chain is built from TRBV13 and TRBJ2-7; 7 nucleotides line up with TRBD2. Germline-derived CDR1 and CDR2 are PRHDT and FYEKMQ (reference sequence). J gave up 5 bases and V 5 bases, and 15 bases lay outside the gene matches. This CDR3 has 16 residues. The CDR3: CASSPRLAVPSNEQYF. The CDR3, as DNA: TGTGCCAGCAGCCCCCGGCTAGCGGTACCCTCTAACGAGCAGTACTTC.

This clone has a handful of counts. The chain uses TRBV19 and TRBJ2-3; no clear D gene. Trimming took off 3 bases at V and 5 bases at J, with 15 bases between the two ends. The CDR3 loop spans 15 amino acids. The germline V gene has CDR1 LNHDA and CDR2 SQIVND (reference sequence). CDR3 sequence (DNA): TGTGCCAGTAGTATTATGTCTAATGGTGGAGATACGCAGTATTTT. Its protein product is CASSIMSNGGDTQYF.

The J gene is TRBJ1-1, the V gene TRBV29-1, with TRBD1 matching 8 bases. The germline V gene has CDR1 SQVTM and CDR2 ANQGSEA. Unmatched junction bases numbered 8, after V lost 3 bases and J lost 11 bases. The CDR3 loop spans 12 amino acids. CDR3 sequence: CSVEGTGLSAFF. The CDR3, as DNA: TGCAGCGTTGAGGGGACAGGATTGTCGGCTTTCTTT. The whole variable domain, remainder taken from reference TRBV29-1 and TRBJ1-1, is SAVISQKPSRDICQRGTSLTIQCQVDSQVTMMFWYRQQPGQSLTLIATANQGSEATYESGFVIDKFPISRPNLTFSTLTVSNMSPEDSSIYLCSVEGTGLSAFFGQGTRLTVV.

This clone was seen a handful of times. This chain connects TRBV7-2 to TRBJ1-1, with TRBD1 as a possible D gene (5 bases). V was clipped by 5 bases and J by 5 bases, with 15 bases between them. This CDR3 region has 14 residues. Germline lookup yields CDR1 SGHTA and CDR2 FQGNSA. The CDR3 DNA reads TGTGCCAGCAGCCAAGGAGGGGACGGGACTGAAGCTTTCTTT. It translates to CASSQGGDGTEAFF.

This clone appeared a few times. The chain joins TRBV7-9 to TRBJ2-5, with 9 bases fitting TRBD1. The CDR3 is 15 residues long. Germline values: CDR1 SEHNR, CDR2 FQNEAQ (reference sequence). V shed 3 bases and J 5 bases; nucleotides not matched to a gene: 7. DNA of the CDR3: TGTGCCAGCAGCTTTATAGGGACAGGGACGGAGACCCAGTACTTC. Amino acid sequence: CASSFIGTGTETQYF. The variable domain in full, with the rest retrieved from reference TRBV7-9 and TRBJ2-5, is DTGVSQNPRHKITKRGQNVTFRCDPISEHNRLYWYRQTLGQGPEFLTYFQNEAQLEKSRLLSDRFSAERPKGSFSTLEIQRTEQGDSAMYLCASSFIGTGTETQYFGPGTRLLVL.

The V call is TRBV6-1, the J call TRBJ1-1; D is undetermined. The CDR3 covers 14 residues. Trimming shortened V by 2 bases and J by 2 bases, and 9 bases separated the two germline ends. Germline CDR1 reads MNHNS; CDR2 reads SASEGT. CDR3: CASSEKQRNTEAFF. CDR3 coding DNA: TGTGCCAGCAGTGAAAAGCAAAGAAACACTGAAGCTTTCTTT.

A few counts support this clone. The chain carries TRBV6-5 and TRBJ2-2, with D perhaps matching TRBD2 (7 bases). Trimming left V 4 bases short and J 6 bases short, with 12 bases between. The CDR3 covers 14 residues. Germline lookup yields CDR1 MNHEY and CDR2 SVGAGI. The CDR3 sequence is CASSWGGGAGELFF. CDR3 nucleotide sequence: TGTGCCAGCAGTTGGGGAGGGGGGGCCGGGGAGCTGTTTTTT.